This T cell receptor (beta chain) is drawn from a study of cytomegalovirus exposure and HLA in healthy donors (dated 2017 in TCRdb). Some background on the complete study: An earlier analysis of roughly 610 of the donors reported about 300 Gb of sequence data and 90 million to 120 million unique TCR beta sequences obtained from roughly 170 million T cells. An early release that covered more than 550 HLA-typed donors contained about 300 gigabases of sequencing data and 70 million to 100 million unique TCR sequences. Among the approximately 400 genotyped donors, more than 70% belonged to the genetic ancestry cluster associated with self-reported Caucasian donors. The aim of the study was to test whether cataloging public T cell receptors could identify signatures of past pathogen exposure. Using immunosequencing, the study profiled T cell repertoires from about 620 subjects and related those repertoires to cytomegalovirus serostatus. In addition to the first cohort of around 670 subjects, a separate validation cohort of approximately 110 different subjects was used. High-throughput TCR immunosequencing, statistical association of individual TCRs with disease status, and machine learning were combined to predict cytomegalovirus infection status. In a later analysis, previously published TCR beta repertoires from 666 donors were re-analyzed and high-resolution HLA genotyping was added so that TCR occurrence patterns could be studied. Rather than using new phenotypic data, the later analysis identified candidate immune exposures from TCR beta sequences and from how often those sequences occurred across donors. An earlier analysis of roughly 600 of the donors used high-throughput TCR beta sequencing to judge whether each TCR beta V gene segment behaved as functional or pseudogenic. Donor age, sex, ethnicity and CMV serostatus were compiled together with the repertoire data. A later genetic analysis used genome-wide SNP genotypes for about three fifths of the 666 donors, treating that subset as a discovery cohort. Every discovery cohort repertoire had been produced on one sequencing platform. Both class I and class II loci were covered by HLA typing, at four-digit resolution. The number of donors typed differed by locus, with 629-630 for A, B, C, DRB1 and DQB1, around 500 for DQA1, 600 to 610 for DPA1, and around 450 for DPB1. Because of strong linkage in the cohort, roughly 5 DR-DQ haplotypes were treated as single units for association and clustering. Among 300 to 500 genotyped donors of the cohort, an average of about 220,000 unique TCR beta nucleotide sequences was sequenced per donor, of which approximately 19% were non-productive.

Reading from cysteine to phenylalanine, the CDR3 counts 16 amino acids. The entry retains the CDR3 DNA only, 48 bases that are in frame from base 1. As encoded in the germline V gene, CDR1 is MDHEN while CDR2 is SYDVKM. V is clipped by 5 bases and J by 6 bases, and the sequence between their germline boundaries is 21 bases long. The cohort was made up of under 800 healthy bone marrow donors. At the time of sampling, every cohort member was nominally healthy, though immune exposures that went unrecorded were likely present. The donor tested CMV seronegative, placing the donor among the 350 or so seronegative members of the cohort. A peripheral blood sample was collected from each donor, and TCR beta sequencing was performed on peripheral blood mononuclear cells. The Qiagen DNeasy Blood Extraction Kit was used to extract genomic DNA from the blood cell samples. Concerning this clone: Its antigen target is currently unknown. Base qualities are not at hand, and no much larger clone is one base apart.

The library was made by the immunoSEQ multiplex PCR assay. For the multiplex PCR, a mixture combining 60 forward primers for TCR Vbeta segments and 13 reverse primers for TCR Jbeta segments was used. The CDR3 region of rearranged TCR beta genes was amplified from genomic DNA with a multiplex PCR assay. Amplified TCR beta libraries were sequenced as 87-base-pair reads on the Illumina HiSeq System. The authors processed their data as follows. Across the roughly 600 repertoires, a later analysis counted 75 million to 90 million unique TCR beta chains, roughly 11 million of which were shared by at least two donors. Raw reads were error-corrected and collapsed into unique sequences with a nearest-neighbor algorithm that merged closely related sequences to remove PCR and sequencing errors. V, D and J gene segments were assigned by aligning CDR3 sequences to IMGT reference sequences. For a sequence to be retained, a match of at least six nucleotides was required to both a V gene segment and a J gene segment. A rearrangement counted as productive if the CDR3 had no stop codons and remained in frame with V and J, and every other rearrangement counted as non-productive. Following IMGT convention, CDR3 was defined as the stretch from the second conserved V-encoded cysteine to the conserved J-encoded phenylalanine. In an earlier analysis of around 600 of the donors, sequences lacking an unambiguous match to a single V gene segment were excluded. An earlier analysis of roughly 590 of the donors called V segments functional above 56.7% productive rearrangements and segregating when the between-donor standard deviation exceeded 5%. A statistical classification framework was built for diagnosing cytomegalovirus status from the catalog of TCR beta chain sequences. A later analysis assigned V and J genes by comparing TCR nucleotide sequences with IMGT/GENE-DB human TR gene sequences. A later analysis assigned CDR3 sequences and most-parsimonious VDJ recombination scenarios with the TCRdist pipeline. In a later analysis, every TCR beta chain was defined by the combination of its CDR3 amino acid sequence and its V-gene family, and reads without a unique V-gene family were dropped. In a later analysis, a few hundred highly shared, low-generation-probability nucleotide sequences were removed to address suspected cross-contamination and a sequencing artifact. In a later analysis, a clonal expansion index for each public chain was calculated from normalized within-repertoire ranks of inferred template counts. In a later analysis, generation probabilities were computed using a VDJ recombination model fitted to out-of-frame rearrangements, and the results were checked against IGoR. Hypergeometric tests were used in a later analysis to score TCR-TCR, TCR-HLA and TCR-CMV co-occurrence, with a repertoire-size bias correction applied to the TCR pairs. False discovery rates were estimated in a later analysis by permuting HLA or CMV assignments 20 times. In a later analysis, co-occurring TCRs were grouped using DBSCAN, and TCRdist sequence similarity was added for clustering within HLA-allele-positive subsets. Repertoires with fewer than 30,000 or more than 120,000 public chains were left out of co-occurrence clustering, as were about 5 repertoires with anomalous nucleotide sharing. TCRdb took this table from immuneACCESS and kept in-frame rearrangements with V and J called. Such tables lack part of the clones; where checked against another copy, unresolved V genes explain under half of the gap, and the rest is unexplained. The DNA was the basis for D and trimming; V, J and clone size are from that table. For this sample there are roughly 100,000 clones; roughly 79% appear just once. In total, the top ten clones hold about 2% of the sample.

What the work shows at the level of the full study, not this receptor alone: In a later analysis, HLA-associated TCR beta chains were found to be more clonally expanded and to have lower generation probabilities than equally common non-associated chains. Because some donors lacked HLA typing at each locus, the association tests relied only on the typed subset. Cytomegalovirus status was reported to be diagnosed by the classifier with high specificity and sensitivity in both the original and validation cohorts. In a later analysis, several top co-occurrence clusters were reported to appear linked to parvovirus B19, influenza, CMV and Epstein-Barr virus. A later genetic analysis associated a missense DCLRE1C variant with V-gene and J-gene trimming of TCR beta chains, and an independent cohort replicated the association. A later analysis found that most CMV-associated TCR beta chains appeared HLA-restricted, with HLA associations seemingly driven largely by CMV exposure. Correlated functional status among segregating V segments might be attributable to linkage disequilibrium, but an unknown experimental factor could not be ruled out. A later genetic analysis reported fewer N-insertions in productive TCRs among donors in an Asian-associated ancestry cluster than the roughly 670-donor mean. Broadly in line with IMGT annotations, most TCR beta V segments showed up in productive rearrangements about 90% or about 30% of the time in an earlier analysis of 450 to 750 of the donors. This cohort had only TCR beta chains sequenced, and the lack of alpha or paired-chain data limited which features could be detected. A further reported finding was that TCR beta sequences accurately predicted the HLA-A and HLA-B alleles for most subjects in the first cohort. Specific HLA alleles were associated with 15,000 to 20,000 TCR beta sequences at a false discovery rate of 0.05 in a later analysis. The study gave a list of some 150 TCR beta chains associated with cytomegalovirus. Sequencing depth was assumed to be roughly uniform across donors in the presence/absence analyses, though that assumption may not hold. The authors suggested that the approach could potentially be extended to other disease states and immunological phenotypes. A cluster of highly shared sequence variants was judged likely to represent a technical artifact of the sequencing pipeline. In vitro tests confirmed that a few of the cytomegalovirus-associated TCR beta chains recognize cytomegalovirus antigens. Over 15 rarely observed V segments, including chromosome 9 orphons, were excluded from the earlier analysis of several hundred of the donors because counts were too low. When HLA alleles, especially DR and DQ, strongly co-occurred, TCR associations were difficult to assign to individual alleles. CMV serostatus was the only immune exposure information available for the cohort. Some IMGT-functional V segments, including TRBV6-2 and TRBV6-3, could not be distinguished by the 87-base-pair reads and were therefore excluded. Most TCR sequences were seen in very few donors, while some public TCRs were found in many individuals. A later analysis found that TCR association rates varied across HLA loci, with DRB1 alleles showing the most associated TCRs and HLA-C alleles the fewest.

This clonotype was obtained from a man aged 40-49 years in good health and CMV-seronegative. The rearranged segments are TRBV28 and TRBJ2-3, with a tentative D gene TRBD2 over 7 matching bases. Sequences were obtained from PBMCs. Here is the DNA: TGTGCCAGCAGTCCCCCGGGGGGCGGGAGAGGGGATACGCAGTATTTT. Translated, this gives CASSPPGGGRGDTQYF.